This T cell receptor (beta chain) was profiled in a study of regulatory T cells in long-lasting Graves disease. Time point of the sample: newly diagnosed GD, antithyroid drugs for less than 3 months. After RNA was extracted from PBMCs, the TCR library was made from it. This CDR3 is built from 15 residues. The V end lost 0 bases, the J end lost 8 bases, and 13 bases lay between the germline ends. The germline CDR1 and CDR2 sequences are SNHLY and FYNNEI. Findings and limits, study-wide: Sampling was limited to peripheral blood rather than thyroid tissue. Favored gene segments in persistent disease were TRBV28, TRBJ1-2 and TRBJ2-5.

In building TCR beta libraries, iRepertoire HTBI primers were used together with Arm-PCR of CDR3 regions. A single record per CDR3 protein comes from TCRdb applying MiXCR to the multiplex PCR reads. The table has around 450,000 distinct CDR3 sequences, approximately 15% seen once. This clonotype was seen ten or more times. Its antigen is unknown. This sample also appeared in a second study, on T cells in Graves' hyperthyroidism and ophthalmopathy. From that paper: TCR CDR3 regions were first amplified by RT-PCR with HTBI primers. Also found in blood were most expanded thyroid clonotypes above 0.001.

The sample here was peripheral blood mononuclear cells (PBMCs), taken at new diagnosis, from a patient treated with antithyroid drugs. V and J are TRBV2 and TRBJ1-4; D not resolved. The origin of this receptor is a woman aged 35 to 49 with Graves disease. Here the CDR3 DNA reads TGTGCCAGCAGTGAAGCCGTCCACTTCAACGAAAAACTGTTTTTT. Its translation: CASSEAVHFNEKLFF.